This T cell receptor (beta chain) was captured by sequencing in a study of blood T cell repertoires in COVID-19. Turning to the study itself: PBMCs, B-cell-depleted T cells, or T cells provided the cDNA or gDNA that made up the material.

The CDR3 totals 14 residues. V dropped 4 bases and J dropped 6; count of bases not matched to a gene: 5. The germline gives CDR1 MNHEY, CDR2 SVGAGI. Here immunoSEQ multiplex PCR was the method, and the copy in TCRdb shows in-frame clones only, minus some. The sample holds about 310,000 clones; 80% to 90% are singletons and the top ten take around 2.2%. This clonotype was obtained from a man aged 25 to 45 who had recovered from COVID-19. The chain carries TRBV6-5 and TRBJ2-7, with 11 bases lining up with TRBD2. Specimen: PBMCs or T cells enriched from blood (not recorded which). Written as DNA, the CDR3 is TGTGCCAGCAGTTTGACTAGCGGGGAATCCGAGCAGTACTTC. Translating it yields CASSLTSGESEQYF.